One sample yielded the 8 T cell receptor beta chains listed below, sequenced in a study of regulatory T cells in long-lasting Graves disease. Specified time point: persistent/refractory GD, antithyroid drugs over 5 years with positive TRAb. Making the TCR library involved RNA that had been extracted from PBMCs. CDR3 regions were amplified by Arm-PCR using iRepertoire HTBI primers to build TCR beta libraries. TCRdb itself ran the multiplex PCR reads through MiXCR, one entry per CDR3 protein. This repertoire shows some 370,000 distinct CDR3 sequences, about a fifth found once; its top ten account for roughly 20%. Sample: peripheral blood mononuclear cells (PBMCs), taken when the disease was refractory, from a patient treated with antithyroid drugs. These receptors all stem from a female donor with Graves disease.

The rearrangement uses TRBV7-9 and TRBJ2-7, with 7 nucleotides matching TRBD2. CDR1 is SEHNR, CDR2 FQNEAQ, per germline (reference sequence). V lost 7 bases to trimming and J lost 3 bases; unmatched junction nucleotides: 6. The CDR3 consists of 13 residues. CDR3 amino acids: CASTSGGYYEQYF. DNA of the CDR3: TGTGCCAGCACCTCCGGGGGGTACTACGAGCAGTACTTC.

The table lists this clonotype with a few counts. The V gene is TRBV20-1, the J gene TRBJ2-2, with D perhaps matching TRBD1 or TRBD2 (6 bases each). The V gene lost 0 bases and the J gene lost 7 bases, with 15 bases spanning the gap. The CDR3 length is 15 residues. Germline CDR1 DFQATT, CDR2 SNEGSKA (reference sequence). This CDR3 is CSARDLGRGVGELFF. The DNA for the CDR3 is TGCAGTGCTAGAGATCTGGGAAGGGGGGTCGGGGAGCTGTTTTTT.

The table lists this clonotype with a few counts. This chain joins TRBV6-1 and TRBJ1-4, with a possible D match to TRBD1 (5 bases). The length of the CDR3 is 14 residues. Trimming shortened V by 3 bases and J by 6 bases, and 11 bases separated the two germline ends. Germline V gives CDR1 MNHNS, CDR2 SASEGT. The CDR3 protein is CASSDWGGYEKLFF. DNA of the CDR3: TGTGCCAGCAGTGACTGGGGGGGATATGAAAAACTGTTTTTT.

This CDR3 is CASATLAGSTGELFF. The CDR3, as DNA: TGTGCTAGTGCCACCCTAGCAGGGTCCACCGGGGAGCTGTTTTTT. The V call is TRBV12-5, the J call TRBJ2-2; D may be TRBD1 or TRBD2 (5 bases each). The CDR3 length is 15 residues. The germline CDR1 and CDR2 sequences are LGHNT and FRNRAP. The ends were cut back, 7 bases at V and 4 bases at J, with 16 bases in the middle.

Remarks on this clonotype: The junction departs from germline at one end; a sequencing error may be responsible. V gene TRBV2 combines with J gene TRBJ2-4; 10 bases fit TRBD2. CDR3 length equals 16 residues. Germline lookup yields CDR1 SNHLY and CDR2 FYNNEI. The CDR3 DNA is TGTGCCAGCACTCTCCAGGAGGTTCTAGCGGGAGCCACGGAGTTCTTC. It translates to CASTLQEVLAGATEFF.

The V gene is TRBV20-1, the J gene TRBJ1-2; maybe TRBD1 (5 bases). Germline CDR1 and CDR2: DFQATT and SNEGSKA (reference sequence). The length of the CDR3 is 11 residues. The ends were cut back, 5 bases at V and 2 bases at J, with 6 bases in the middle. The CDR3 sequence is CSAAGNYGYTF. The CDR3, as DNA: TGCAGTGCTGCAGGGAACTATGGCTACACCTTC.

In nucleotides, the CDR3 is TGCAGTGCTACTGTGGGGGTTTCGGGAAACACCATATATTTT. Encoded protein: CSATVGVSGNTIYF. The chain is built from TRBV20-1 and TRBJ1-3, with D possibly being TRBD1 (5 bases). Germline V gives CDR1 DFQATT, CDR2 SNEGSKA (reference sequence). V lost 4 bases and J 4 bases, leaving 14 bases between the germline ends. The CDR3 is 14 residues long.

For this clonotype: With only one base between it and a far larger clone, this is likely a read error. V and J are TRBV11-2 and TRBJ2-4; 9 nucleotides line up with TRBD2. V lost 3 bases to trimming and J lost 13 bases; unmatched junction nucleotides: 13. The CDR3 length is 15 residues. Germline V gene data show CDR1 as SGHAT and CDR2 as FQNNGV. The CDR3 DNA reads TGTGCCAGCAGCTTCTTAGCGGGAGTTGGGGAGGCCCAGTACTTC. The encoded protein is CASSFLAGVGEAQYF.